A selection of T cell receptor beta chains follows, all from one sample in a study of cytomegalovirus exposure and HLA in healthy donors. Sequencing was performed with immunoSEQ multiplex PCR; in TCRdb, only in-frame clones are kept and a portion is missing. The sample records roughly 80,000 clones, roughly 93% being singletons. What was sequenced was PBMCs. The source is a man aged 25-40 years in good health and CMV-seronegative. CDR3s include the opening cysteine and the closing phenylalanine or tryptophan. The D gene is left open where the match is weak.

CDR3aa | CDR3nt | d_gene | len | j_gene | v_gene
CASSLGGDLGGQSPYTF | TGTGCCAGCAGTTTGGGGGGTGATCTTGGGGGACAGAGCCCCTACACCTTC | TRBD1 | 17 | TRBJ1-2 | TRBV28
CASRRQGSYEQYF | TGCGCCAGCAGACGACAGGGCTCCTACGAGCAGTACTTC | TRBD1 | 13 | TRBJ2-7 | TRBV10-2
CATRTGKNYNEQFF | TGTGCCACGAGGACAGGCAAAAACTACAATGAGCAGTTCTTC | TRBD1 | 14 | TRBJ2-1 | TRBV28
CASSYSSQGRGTQYF | TGTGCCAGCAGTTACTCGAGTCAGGGGCGTGGGACCCAGTACTTC | . | 15 | TRBJ2-5 | TRBV6-5
CSVVTSGSYEQYF | TGCAGCGTTGTTACTAGCGGAAGCTACGAGCAGTACTTC | TRBD2 | 13 | TRBJ2-7 | TRBV29-1
CASSQQYTDTQYF | TGCGCCAGCAGCCAACAGTACACAGATACGCAGTATTTT | . | 13 | TRBJ2-3 | TRBV4-1
CASSRASGGAKETQYF | TGTGCCAGTAGTAGGGCTAGCGGGGGGGCTAAAGAGACCCAGTACTTC | TRBD2 | 16 | TRBJ2-5 | TRBV19
CATSRGDRRNEQFF | TGTGCCACCAGCAGAGGGGACAGGCGGAATGAGCAGTTCTTC | TRBD1 | 14 | TRBJ2-1 | TRBV15
CASKSGGAYNEQFF | TGTGCCAGCAAGTCGGGAGGGGCTTACAATGAGCAGTTCTTC | TRBD2 | 14 | TRBJ2-1 | TRBV11-2
CASSLGDRGHGETQYF | TGTGCCAGCAGCTTGGGGGACAGGGGGCATGGGGAGACCCAGTACTTC | TRBD1 | 16 | TRBJ2-5 | TRBV5-8
CASSFDRYNSPLHF | TGTGCCAGCAGCTTTGACAGATATAATTCACCCCTCCACTTT | . | 14 | TRBJ1-6 | TRBV5-6
CASSYFPTTYGYTF | TGTGCCAGCAGTTATTTTCCTACCACCTATGGCTACACCTTC | . | 14 | TRBJ1-2 | TRBV6-6
CASSLPGQGRTGELFF | TGTGCCAGCAGCTTACCGGGACAGGGAAGGACCGGGGAGCTGTTTTTT | TRBD1 | 16 | TRBJ2-2 | TRBV7-9
CASSEWSRFRDRGGEQYF | TGTGCCAGCAGTGAATGGTCAAGATTTCGGGACAGGGGCGGGGAGCAGTACTTC | TRBD1 | 18 | TRBJ2-7 | TRBV6-1